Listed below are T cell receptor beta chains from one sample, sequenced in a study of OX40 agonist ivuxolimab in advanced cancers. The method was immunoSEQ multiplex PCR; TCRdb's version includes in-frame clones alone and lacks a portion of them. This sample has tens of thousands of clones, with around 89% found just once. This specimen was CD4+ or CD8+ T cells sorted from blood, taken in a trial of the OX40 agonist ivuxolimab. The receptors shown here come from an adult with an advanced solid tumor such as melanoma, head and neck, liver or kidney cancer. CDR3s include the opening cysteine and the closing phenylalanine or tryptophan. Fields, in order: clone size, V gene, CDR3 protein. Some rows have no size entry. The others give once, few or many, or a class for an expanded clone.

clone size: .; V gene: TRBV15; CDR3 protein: CATSRGQGAINYGYTF
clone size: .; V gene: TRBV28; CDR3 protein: CASSLNPAKVGEQYF
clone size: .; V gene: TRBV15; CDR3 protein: CATSRFLESGTYEQYF
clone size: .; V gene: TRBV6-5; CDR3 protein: CATKGLQANTGELFF
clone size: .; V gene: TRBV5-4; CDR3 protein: CASSPRTGTETQYF
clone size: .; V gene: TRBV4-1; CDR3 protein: CASSPQGDNEQFF
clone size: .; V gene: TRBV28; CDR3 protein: CASSYNSQETQYF
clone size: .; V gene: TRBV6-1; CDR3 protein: CASSGSGTLNTEAFF
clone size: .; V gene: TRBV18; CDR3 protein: CASSPAGVDTQYF
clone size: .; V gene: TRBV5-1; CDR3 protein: CASSYRQGEGYGYTF
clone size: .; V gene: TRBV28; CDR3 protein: CASSSMIRGNEQFF
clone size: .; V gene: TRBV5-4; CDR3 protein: CASSSRLAGGVNEQFF
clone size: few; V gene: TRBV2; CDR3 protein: CASSEARSAYSNQPQHF